The 28 T cell receptor beta chains below come from one sample, sequenced in a study of ipilimumab plus nivolumab after autologous stem cell transplantation. Assay used: immunoSEQ multiplex PCR; TCRdb lists only in-frame clones, some missing. The sample carries 17,000 or so clones, 79% recorded once. The specimen comprised PBMCs, sampled in a trial of ipilimumab plus nivolumab as post-transplant consolidation. These receptors were obtained from a male donor with diffuse large B-cell lymphoma.

The V gene is TRBV5-6, the J gene TRBJ1-2, with 9 bases matching TRBD1. There are 14 residues in the CDR3. Germline V gene data show CDR1 as SGHDT and CDR2 as YYEEEE. Trimming cost V 4 bases and J 3 bases; bases outside gene matches: 4. The CDR3 region is CASSPDRGYYGYTF. DNA for the CDR3: TGTGCCAGCAGCCCGGACAGGGGCTACTATGGCTACACCTTC.

The chain couples TRBV19 to TRBJ2-7; the match to TRBD1 covers 10 bases. The V segment lost 5 bases and the J segment 2 bases; nucleotides outside the gene matches: 6. This CDR3 comprises 15 residues. Germline CDR1 reads LNHDA; CDR2 reads SQIVND (reference sequence). CDR3 sequence reads: CASSPQDRGPYEQYF. CDR3 coding DNA: TGTGCCAGTAGTCCTCAAGACAGGGGGCCCTACGAGCAGTACTTC.

The chain has TRBV5-1 and TRBJ2-3; TRBD2 matches 9 bases. Germline CDR1 is SGHRS and CDR2 is YFSETQ. V trimming: 4 bases; J trimming: 2 bases; junction bases outside the gene matches: 5. The CDR3 extends over 15 amino acids. The CDR3 region is CASSPVAGVTDTQYF. CDR3 in DNA: TGCGCCAGCAGCCCCGTAGCGGGAGTCACAGATACGCAGTATTTT.

As DNA, the CDR3 is TGCGCCAGCAGCGTCAGGGGGAAGGAAGAATCACCCCTCCACTTT. This sequence encodes CASSVRGKEESPLHF. The genes are TRBV5-1 and TRBJ1-6; 7 positions match TRBD1. V shed 4 bases, J shed 10 bases, and the junction held 11 bases outside the gene matches. Germline values: CDR1 SGHRS, CDR2 YFSETQ. The length of the CDR3 is 15 residues.

Only a few counts were recorded for this clone. V and J are TRBV7-9 and TRBJ2-7; no definite D call. CDR1 and CDR2 (germline): SEHNR, FQNEAQ (reference sequence). V was clipped by 6 bases and J by 8 bases, with 23 bases between them. The length of the CDR3 is 15 residues. The CDR3 loop reads CASSPFRAPTHKQYF. The CDR3 nucleotides read TGTGCCAGCAGTCCTTTCCGGGCCCCAACTCACAAGCAGTACTTC.

This chain links TRBV4-1 with TRBJ2-7; D remains unclear. There are 15 residues in the CDR3. The ends were cut back, 0 bases at V and 0 bases at J, with 9 bases in the middle. Germline CDR1 and CDR2: MGHRA and YSYEKL. The DNA for the CDR3 is TGCGCCAGCAGCCAAGATGTAGTGAGCTCCTACGAGCAGTACTTC. Amino acids: CASSQDVVSSYEQYF.

The V call is TRBV25-1, the J call TRBJ1-1; D not resolved. The germline V gene has CDR1 MGHDK and CDR2 SYGVNS. The CDR3 covers 13 residues. The germline V and J ends were trimmed by 3 bases and 3 bases, with 8 bases remaining between them. The CDR3 DNA sequence: TGTGCCAGCAGTGATCCGAGATACACTGAAGCTTTCTTT. Its protein product is CASSDPRYTEAFF. The entire variable domain, with the rest obtained from reference TRBV25-1 and TRBJ1-1, is as follows: EADIYQTPRYLVIGTGKKITLECSQTMGHDKMYWYQQDPGMELHLIHYSYGVNSTEKGDLSSESTVSRIRTEHFPLTLESARPSHTSQYLCASSDPRYTEAFFGQGTRLTVV.

In its sample, this clone was seen a few times. The rearrangement uses TRBV18 and TRBJ1-1, with TRBD1 as a possible D gene (5 bases). The CDR3 extends over 13 amino acids. In germline, CDR1 is KGHSH, CDR2 LQKENI. Trimming took 3 bases from V and 1 from J, leaving 6 bases between them. The CDR3 nucleotides read TGTGCCAGCTCACCCCAGGGGAACACTGAAGCTTTCTTT. Translated, it gives CASSPQGNTEAFF.

Only a few counts were recorded for this clone. J is TRBJ1-4 and V is TRBV15; 9 nucleotides line up with TRBD1. The germline V gene encodes CDR1 LNHNV and CDR2 YYDKDF (reference sequence). The CDR3 loop spans 16 amino acids. Trimming removed 3 bases from V and 7 bases from J; junction bases left unmatched: 9. CDR3 protein: CATSRGTGPLSEKLFF. CDR3 DNA: TGTGCCACCAGCAGGGGGACAGGGCCACTTAGTGAAAAACTGTTTTTT.

This clone was detected once. The CDR3 bases are TGCGCCAGCAGCTTGGACAGGGAAAGTGGCTACACCTTC. Amino acid sequence: CASSLDRESGYTF. The chain links TRBV5-1 to TRBJ1-2, with D possibly TRBD1 on 6 matching bases. V was clipped by 0 bases and J by 7 bases, with 10 bases between them. This CDR3 spans 13 amino acids. Germline CDR1 reads SGHRS; CDR2 reads YFSETQ. The variable domain in full, completed from reference TRBV5-1 and TRBJ1-2, reads KAGVTQTPRYLIKTRGQQVTLSCSPISGHRSVSWYQQTPGQGLQFLFEYFSETQRNKGNFPGRFSGRQFSNSRSEMNVSTLELGDSALYLCASSLDRESGYTFGSGTRLTVV.

The chain couples TRBV7-8 to TRBJ2-1; 7 nucleotides agree with TRBD2. The junction had 10 bases not matched to a gene; V was cut back by 5 bases and J by 3 bases. The CDR3 length is 16 residues. Germline values: CDR1 SGHVS, CDR2 FQNEAQ. As DNA, the CDR3 is TGTGCCAGCAGCCCCCCGGGGAGCGGGATCTACAATGAGCAGTTCTTC. This encodes CASSPPGSGIYNEQFF.

The chain combines TRBV11-2 with TRBJ2-2; D remains unclear. The CDR3 length is 16 residues. Trimming took 7 bases from V and 4 from J, leaving 19 bases between them. CDR1 is SGHAT, CDR2 FQNNGV, per germline. CDR3 DNA sequence: TGTGCCAGCACCCAACCCGGCGGTGGTCGCACCGGGGAGCTGTTTTTT. This encodes CASTQPGGGRTGELFF.

This clone was recorded a few times. The V gene is TRBV12-5, the J gene TRBJ2-6; D unresolved. V was shortened by 1 base and J by 1 base, with 5 bases between the two germline ends. Per germline, CDR1 LGHNT and CDR2 FRNRAP. The CDR3 sequence is 15 residues long. The CDR3 DNA reads as TGTGCTAGTGGTTTGGGGGAATCTGGGGCCAACGTCCTGACTTTC. As protein: CASGLGESGANVLTF. The variable domain in full, completed from reference TRBV12-5 and TRBJ2-6, reads DARVTQTPRHKVTEMGQEVTMRCQPILGHNTVFWYRQTMMQGLELLAYFRNRAPLDDSGMPKDRFSAEMPDATLATLKIQPSEPRDSAVYFCASGLGESGANVLTFGAGSRLTVL.

The CDR3: CASSLGLGETQYF. The CDR3 DNA follows: TGTGCCAGCAGCTTAGGATTAGGAGAGACCCAGTACTTC. The chain employs TRBV7-2 and TRBJ2-5; D is undetermined. CDR3 size: 13 residues. CDR1 SGHTA and CDR2 FQGNSA come from the germline V gene. Trimming cost V 1 base and J 4 bases, with 7 bases left between them.

V gene TRBV7-6 combines with J gene TRBJ2-5; D possibly corresponds to TRBD1 (6 bases). The J call may be faulty, since TRBJ2-7 better matches the DNA end. The V gene's germline CDR1 is SGHVS and CDR2 FNYEAQ. The CDR3 loop spans 13 amino acids. The CDR3 DNA sequence: TGTGCCAGCAGCCACCGCAGGGGTGGCGAGCAGTACTTC. This encodes CASSHRRGGEQYF.

The rearrangement links TRBV7-2 to TRBJ1-1, with 11 bases that match TRBD1. Germline CDR1 is SGHTA and CDR2 is FQGNSA. This CDR3 has 14 residues. The trim removed 6 bases at V and 5 bases at J, leaving 5 bases unmatched. This CDR3 is CASSSRDRGTEAFF. The DNA for the CDR3 is TGTGCCAGCAGTTCCCGGGACAGGGGGACTGAAGCTTTCTTT.

V is TRBV18 and J is TRBJ2-7; D unresolved. Germline V CDR1 and CDR2: KGHSH, LQKENI. The CDR3 is made up of 14 amino acids. V was trimmed by 2 bases and J by 3 bases, leaving 11 bases between them. CDR3 amino acids: CASSPVYTDYEQYF. In DNA, the CDR3 is TGTGCCAGCTCACCAGTTTACACAGACTACGAGCAGTACTTC.

The chain couples TRBV30 to TRBJ1-3; 11 bases fit TRBD1. Germline CDR1 reads GTSNPN; CDR2 reads SVGIG (reference sequence). The length of the CDR3 is 16 residues. CDR3: CALGDRGRLKRDTIYF. The CDR3 nucleotides read TGTGCTTTAGGGGACAGGGGGAGATTAAAGCGAGACACCATATATTTT.

DNA of the CDR3: TGTGCCAGCAGTTTATCGGGACATTATAATTCACCCCTCCACTTT. It is translated as CASSLSGHYNSPLHF. The chain uses TRBV27 and TRBJ1-6, with a weak D call TRBD1 (6 bases). CDR1 and CDR2 from the germline V gene are MNHEY and SMNVEV (reference sequence). This CDR3 region has 15 residues. V gave up 0 bases and J gave up 4 bases, with 7 bases separating them.

This rearrangement joins TRBV27 to TRBJ2-7, with D possibly being TRBD2 (5 bases). V shed 6 bases and J shed 5 bases, with 8 bases lying between them. The CDR3 loop spans 11 amino acids. The germline V gene has CDR1 MNHEY and CDR2 SMNVEV (reference sequence). This CDR3 is CASRRGNEQYF. The DNA of the CDR3 is TGTGCCAGCAGACGGGGTAACGAGCAGTACTTC.

The DNA for the CDR3 is TGTGCCAGCAGCTTCCAGCGGAGCCAAGAGACCCAGTACTTC. It translates to CASSFQRSQETQYF. The chain employs TRBV7-2 and TRBJ2-5; tentatively, D is TRBD2 (5 bases). The V gene lost 3 bases and the J gene lost 1 base, with 9 bases spanning the gap. The CDR3 contains 14 residues. Germline values: CDR1 SGHTA, CDR2 FQGNSA.

V and J are TRBV5-6 and TRBJ1-6; TRBD1 aligns across 8 bases. Germline V CDR1 and CDR2: SGHDT, YYEEEE. The trim removed 5 bases at V and 6 bases at J, leaving 7 bases unmatched. The CDR3 spans 15 residues. CDR3 residues: CASSASDRGNSPLHF. The CDR3 bases are TGTGCCAGCAGTGCTTCCGACAGGGGTAATTCACCCCTCCACTTT.

This chain links TRBV19 with TRBJ1-2; TRBD1 matches at 7 bases. The length of the CDR3 is 15 residues. The V and J ends lost 5 bases and 0 bases, in that order; junction bases with no gene match: 6. Germline V gene data show CDR1 as LNHDA and CDR2 as SQIVND (reference sequence). CDR3 sequence reads: CASSLTGDTNYGYTF. As DNA, the CDR3 is TGTGCCAGTAGTTTAACAGGGGACACTAACTATGGCTACACCTTC. Looking up the rest from reference TRBV19 and TRBJ1-2 gives the full variable domain: DGGITQSPKYLFRKEGQNVTLSCEQNLNHDAMYWYRQDPGQGLRLIYYSQIVNDFQKGDIAEGYSVSREKKESFPLTVTSAQKNPTAFYLCASSLTGDTNYGYTFGSGTRLTVV.

The chain has TRBV5-6 and TRBJ2-7, with a possible D match to TRBD1 (5 bases). CDR1 and CDR2 (germline): SGHDT, YYEEEE. Trimming took off 5 bases at V and 4 bases at J, with 13 bases between the two ends. The CDR3 runs to 13 residues. The CDR3 reads CASRSGHLYEQYF. CDR3 coding DNA: TGTGCCAGCAGATCCGGACATCTATACGAGCAGTACTTC.

The chain has TRBV10-3 and TRBJ1-1; 7 bases line up with TRBD1. The CDR3 totals 19 residues. The V and J ends lost 3 bases and 1 base, in that order; junction bases with no gene match: 17. Looked up from germline, CDR1 is ENHRY and CDR2 is SYGVKD. CDR3 sequence: CAISDPIRGQGGTNTEAFF. The CDR3 region has the DNA TGTGCCATCAGTGATCCTATAAGGGGGCAGGGTGGAACGAACACTGAAGCTTTCTTT.

This clone has just one count. The chain recombines TRBV5-1 with TRBJ1-2; a weak D match, TRBD1 (6 bases). Germline loops: CDR1 SGHRS, CDR2 YFSETQ. The CDR3 totals 13 residues. V was shortened by 4 bases and J by 6 bases, with 13 bases between the two germline ends. CDR3 coding DNA: TGCGCCAGCAGCGGAACAGGGTTGGATGGCTACACCTTC. Translated, it gives CASSGTGLDGYTF.

V gene TRBV2 combines with J gene TRBJ1-3; D is unresolved. In germline, CDR1 is SNHLY, CDR2 FYNNEI. The CDR3 extends over 16 amino acids. Trimming left V 2 bases short and J 3 bases short, with 14 bases between. The CDR3 coding sequence is TGTGCCAGCAGTGAAAGAACCCTCCCCCATGGAAACACCATATATTTT. This codes for CASSERTLPHGNTIYF.

CDR3 protein: CASSRLQGSTDTQYF. CDR3 DNA sequence: TGTGCCAGCAGCCGCTTGCAGGGTAGCACAGATACGCAGTATTTT. This rearrangement joins TRBV5-6 to TRBJ2-3, with D possibly TRBD1 on 5 matching bases. Germline CDR1 and CDR2: SGHDT and YYEEEE. V gave up 4 bases and J gave up 0 bases, with 12 bases separating them. The CDR3 spans 15 residues.